Listed below are T cell receptor beta chains from one sample, sequenced in a study of blood T cells in healthy people across ages. TCRdb re-called the 5' RACE reads with MiXCR, one entry per CDR3 protein. The table lists some 1.6 million distinct CDR3 sequences, about 35% of them singletons. Source material: blood. All receptors derive from a woman between 25 and 40 years old in good health. Each CDR3 is given with its conserved first and last residue. A D gene is named only where the DNA matches it firmly. Not every row has a clone size; where given, it reads once, few, many or a size class.

J,D,V,size,CDR3,DNA
TRBJ1-1,-,TRBV20-1,-,CSAVTGYSTEAFF,TGCAGTGCTGTAACAGGGTATAGCACTGAAGCTTTCTTT
TRBJ2-1,-,TRBV6-1,-,CASSASGRGRLSEQFF,TGTGCCAGCAGTGCCTCAGGGCGGGGACGACTTAGTGAGCAGTTCTTC
TRBJ1-1,-,TRBV5-6,few,CASSLWGGGEAFF,TGTGCCAGCAGCTTGTGGGGCGGGGGTGAAGCTTTCTTT
TRBJ1-3,-,TRBV12-3/TRBV12-4,-,CASDDPGRGNTIYF,TGTGCCAGCGACGATCCGGGCCGGGGAAACACCATATATTTT
TRBJ1-6,-,TRBV12-3/TRBV12-4,few,CASSLGQTNSPLHF,TGTGCCAGCAGTTTGGGGCAGACAAATTCACCCCTCCACTTT
TRBJ2-5,TRBD1,TRBV28,few,CASSLPGQGFRETQYF,TGTGCCAGCAGTCTCCCCGGACAGGGGTTTAGGGAGACCCAGTACTTC
TRBJ2-1,TRBD2,TRBV20-1,-,CSTRVLAGYNEQFF,TGCAGTACTAGGGTACTAGCGGGTTACAATGAGCAGTTCTTC
TRBJ2-1,TRBD2,TRBV7-9,-,CASSFRTSGGPEQFF,TGTGCCAGCAGCTTTCGGACTAGCGGGGGACCTGAGCAGTTCTTC
TRBJ2-3,-,TRBV6-2/TRBV6-3,-,CASSFVAGTTDTQYF,TGTGCCAGCAGTTTTGTTGCGGGGACCACAGATACGCAGTATTTT
TRBJ1-2,-,TRBV5-1,few,CASCPGTALLNYGYTF,TGCGCCAGCTGCCCCGGGACGGCCCTTCTTAACTATGGCTACACCTTC
TRBJ2-3,TRBD2,TRBV7-3,-,CASSLGAGGPPTDTQYF,TGTGCCAGCAGCTTAGGGGCGGGAGGCCCGCCCACAGATACGCAGTATTTT